This record covers a single TCR beta chain. The antigen is unknown. This record comes from a study of cytotoxic CD8 clonotypes in ibrutinib-treated CLL. The overall study: Responses: roughly 25 partial, 2 complete; after median around 68 months, approximately 15 stayed remitted, some twelve progressed.

Trimming cost V 10 bases and J 3 bases, with 12 bases left between them. Germline V CDR1 and CDR2: MNHNY, SVGAGI (reference sequence). This CDR3 comprises 12 residues. Broader study findings: Upon ibrutinib response clonality rose, and upon progression it fell back toward baseline.

Profiling relied on immunoSEQ multiplex PCR, and the TCRdb table lists in-frame clones only, not all of them. This sample has roughly 250,000 clones; 70% occur once, and the top ten carry 15%. This sequence originates from a human donor with chronic lymphocytic leukemia. This sequence joins TRBV6-6 and TRBJ1-1, with unresolved D. The source material was PBMCs, sampled after 24 months of ibrutinib treatment. CDR3 in amino acids: CAISLGDTEAFF. DNA for the CDR3: TGTGCCATCTCGCTTGGGGACACTGAAGCTTTCTTT.